Each of the 14 T cell receptor beta chains below was sequenced from the same sample in a study of blood T cell repertoires in COVID-19. Profiling relied on immunoSEQ multiplex PCR, and the TCRdb table lists in-frame clones only, not all of them. The sample includes fewer than 30,000 clones, less than 80% of them seen just once. Sequencing input: peripheral blood. These receptors all stem from a boy aged 2 to 10 with active or convalescent COVID-19.

Here the CDR3 reads CASSQVRLAGKGEQFF. The CDR3 DNA reads TGCGCCAGCAGCCAAGTTAGACTAGCGGGAAAGGGTGAGCAGTTCTTC. This chain links TRBV4-1 with TRBJ2-1, with 11 bases aligning to TRBD2. Looked up from germline, CDR1 is MGHRA and CDR2 is YSYEKL. This CDR3 spans 16 amino acids. Trimming took 1 base from V and 9 from J; bases not matched to a gene: 8.

The rearrangement joins TRBV10-3 to TRBJ1-2; 8 bases align to TRBD1. Trimming at V came to 6 bases and at J to 3 bases, leaving 3 bases not matched to a gene. This CDR3 comprises 13 residues. Germline assignment: CDR1 ENHRY and CDR2 SYGVKD. The CDR3 protein is CAISGGQDYGYTF. The CDR3 nucleotides are TGTGCCATCAGCGGGGGACAGGACTATGGCTACACCTTC.

This clone was observed a few times. The chain recombines TRBV7-9 with TRBJ1-1; 7 bases map to TRBD1. V lost 1 base, J lost 4 bases, and 6 bases stayed unmatched. The CDR3 extends over 15 amino acids. CDR1 SEHNR and CDR2 FQNEAQ come from the germline V gene (reference sequence). CDR3 in amino acids: CASSLVTGQVTEAFF. CDR3 nucleotides: TGTGCCAGCAGCTTAGTAACCGGACAGGTCACTGAAGCTTTCTTT.

The rearrangement links TRBV9 to TRBJ1-1; the D is unclear. With 2 bases removed from V and 3 bases from J, the gap between germline ends came to 11 bases. The CDR3 runs 14 residues. Germline-derived CDR1 and CDR2 are SGDLS and YYNGEE. The DNA for the CDR3 is TGTGCCAGCAGCGTTTCCCCTCGGGACACTGAAGCTTTCTTT. Its protein product is CASSVSPRDTEAFF. The full variable domain, completed using reference TRBV9 and TRBJ1-1, is DSGVTQTPKHLITATGQRVTLRCSPRSGDLSVYWYQQSLDQGLQFLIQYYNGEERAKGNILERFSAQQFPDLHSELNLSSLELGDSALYFCASSVSPRDTEAFFGQGTRLTVV.

This clone was picked up one time. The CDR3, as DNA: TGTGCCAGCAGCCAAGAACTCGGGAACACCGGGGAGCTGTTTTTT. This codes for CASSQELGNTGELFF. The rearrangement uses TRBV14 and TRBJ2-2; no reliable D call. With 0 bases removed from V and 1 base from J, the gap between germline ends came to 6 bases. The CDR3 spans 15 residues. Germline V CDR1 and CDR2: SGHDN, FVKESK.

The chain is built from TRBV19 and TRBJ1-5; 7 bases align to TRBD1. CDR1 is LNHDA, CDR2 SQIVND, per germline (reference sequence). J gave up 2 bases and V 9 bases, and 19 bases lay outside the gene matches. The CDR3 extends over 18 amino acids. CDR3 coding DNA: TGTGCCAGACCCCGTGGACAGGAACCGATTAAAGGCAATCAGCCCCAGCATTTT. Its protein product is CARPRGQEPIKGNQPQHF.

This clone was recorded once. The chain has TRBV6-5 and TRBJ1-3; D is undetermined. V lost 2 bases, J lost 2 bases, and 10 bases lay in between. The CDR3 runs to 15 residues. Looked up from germline, CDR1 is MNHEY and CDR2 is SVGAGI. The CDR3 region is CASSYAGSAGNTIYF. In nucleotides, the CDR3 is TGTGCCAGCAGTTACGCGGGCTCCGCTGGAAACACCATATATTTT.

The chain carries TRBV9 and TRBJ1-3; D uncertain. The length of the CDR3 is 14 residues. The germline CDR1 and CDR2 sequences are SGDLS and YYNGEE. Trimming left V 0 bases short and J 4 bases short, with 8 bases between. Here the CDR3 reads CASSVGVSGNTIYF. The CDR3 DNA follows: TGTGCCAGCAGCGTAGGAGTTTCGGGAAACACCATATATTTT.

This clone was detected a few times. V gene TRBV6-2 or TRBV6-3 combines with J gene TRBJ1-5; the match to TRBD1 covers 8 bases. V dropped 6 bases and J dropped 4; count of bases not matched to a gene: 5. The CDR3 has 14 amino acids. CDR1 is MNHEY and CDR2 is SVGEGT in the germline V gene. Here the CDR3 reads CASSPGTGNQPQHF. In DNA form, the CDR3 reads TGTGCCAGCAGCCCGGGGACAGGAAATCAGCCCCAGCATTTT.

The chain has TRBV6-6 and TRBJ2-1, with TRBD1 identical over 9 bases. The CDR3 has 16 amino acids. Trimming removed 2 bases from V and 8 bases from J; junction bases left unmatched: 10. Germline V lookup: CDR1 MNHNY, CDR2 SVGAGI (reference sequence). In DNA, the CDR3 is TGTGCCAGCAGTTACCCTCCCGGGACAGGGTTGCATGAGCAGTTCTTC. This encodes CASSYPPGTGLHEQFF.

The chain carries TRBV7-6 and TRBJ1-6, with D possibly TRBD1 on 6 matching bases. Trimming stripped 4 bases from V and 7 bases from J, with 14 bases between. Germline lookup yields CDR1 SGHVS and CDR2 FNYEAQ. This CDR3 comprises 15 residues. This chain's CDR3 is CASSSEQGTNSPLHF. The CDR3 DNA reads TGTGCCAGCAGCTCGGAACAGGGTACCAATTCACCCCTCCACTTT.

The table lists this clone with a few counts. The chain is built from TRBV2 and TRBJ2-2; 10 nucleotides line up with TRBD2. Germline V gene lookup returns CDR1 SNHLY and CDR2 FYNNEI. The J segment lost 2 bases and the V segment lost 5 bases, leaving 5 bases of the junction unmatched. This CDR3 contains 16 residues. The CDR3 protein is CASSYLAGENTGELFF. The CDR3, as DNA: TGTGCCAGCAGTTATCTAGCGGGGGAAAACACCGGGGAGCTGTTTTTT.

V is TRBV10-2 and J is TRBJ1-2, with TRBD1 identical over 8 bases. J was trimmed by 2 bases and V by 6 bases; bases with no gene match: 2. Germline CDR1 reads WSHSY; CDR2 reads SAAADI. The CDR3 is 13 amino acids. The CDR3 loop is CASRRTGNYGYTF. DNA of the CDR3: TGCGCCAGCAGGAGGACAGGGAACTATGGCTACACCTTC.

This CDR3 reads CASSQSYTGTSGRNEQFF. In DNA form, the CDR3 reads TGTGCCAGCAGCCAGAGCTATACCGGGACTAGCGGGAGGAATGAGCAGTTCTTC. This sequence joins TRBV4-2 and TRBJ2-1; TRBD2 agrees at 15 bases. This CDR3 spans 18 amino acids. CDR1 and CDR2 from the germline V gene are LGHNA and YNFKEQ. Germline trimming cut 3 bases from V and 7 bases from J; bases unmatched to any gene: 10.